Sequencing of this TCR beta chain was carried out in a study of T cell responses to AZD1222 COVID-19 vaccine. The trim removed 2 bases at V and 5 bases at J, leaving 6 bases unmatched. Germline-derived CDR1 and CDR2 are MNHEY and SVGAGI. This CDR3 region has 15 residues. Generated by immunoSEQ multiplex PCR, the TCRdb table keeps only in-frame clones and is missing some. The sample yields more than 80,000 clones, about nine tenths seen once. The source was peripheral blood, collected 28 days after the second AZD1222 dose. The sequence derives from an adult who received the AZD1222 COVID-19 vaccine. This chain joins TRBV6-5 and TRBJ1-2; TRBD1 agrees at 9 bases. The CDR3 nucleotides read TGTGCCAGCAGTTACGTTTGGGGACAGGGATATGGCTACACCTTC. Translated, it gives CASSYVWGQGYGYTF.